The rows below give T cell receptor beta chains drawn from one sample of a study. TCRdb re-derived calls from the 5' RACE reads in MiXCR, one entry per CDR3 protein. The sample records some 10,000 distinct CDR3 sequences, 60% being singletons. The sample consisted of tumor-infiltrating memory CD4+ T cells sorted from the breast tumor. The receptors here all came from a female donor with breast cancer. CDR3s leave out the opening cysteine and the closing phenylalanine or tryptophan. Rows may omit the clone size; those that give it use once, few, many or a size class.

v_call,j_call,clone_size,cdr3_aa
TRBV4-2,TRBJ1-4,NA,ASSHSARRVSGEKLF
TRBV6-5,TRBJ1-1,few,ASSTRDRGPGSTEAF
TRBV5-1,TRBJ1-6,once,ASRRQGDSPLH
TRBV12-3/TRBV12-4,TRBJ2-2,NA,ASRPPVTSGGVSGELF
TRBV7-9,TRBJ2-7,once,ASSGTSSYEQY
TRBV7-6,TRBJ1-6,few,ASSLTGAGSPLH
TRBV12-3/TRBV12-4,TRBJ1-5,NA,ASSSREGAAGNQPQH
TRBV12-3/TRBV12-4,TRBJ1-2,NA,ASSPETAYGYT
TRBV7-2,TRBJ2-7,NA,ASRRTGGQDVYEQY
TRBV7-8,TRBJ1-1,NA,ASSLGHYNTEAF
TRBV6-6,TRBJ1-3,NA,ASSYSAVNSGNTIY
TRBV5-6,TRBJ1-1,NA,ASSSLLDRNTEAF
TRBV19,TRBJ1-4,NA,ASSSQTGRGEKLF
TRBV5-6,TRBJ1-5,NA,ASSLQQNNQPQH
TRBV7-9,TRBJ1-1,NA,AYLRNTEAF
TRBV7-2,TRBJ2-1,NA,ASSLWSADEQF
TRBV28,TRBJ2-2,NA,ASRLGSGGELF
TRBV12-3/TRBV12-4,TRBJ2-3,once,AGGEEGYGTQY
TRBV4-1,TRBJ2-1,NA,ASSRGGLALVYNEQF
TRBV9,TRBJ2-1,few,ASSTSGNEQF
TRBV28,TRBJ2-3,NA,ASSLPSGLTDTQY
TRBV7-2,TRBJ2-1,NA,ASSVGRVNEQF
TRBV5-1,TRBJ1-6,NA,ASSLESTGQANSPLH
TRBV20-1,TRBJ2-2,NA,SVADRGNGELF
TRBV12-3/TRBV12-4,TRBJ2-1,NA,ASSPMNEQF
TRBV6-5,TRBJ1-3,NA,ASSSRGNTIY
TRBV12-3/TRBV12-4,TRBJ1-2,NA,ASSIGGNYGYT
TRBV6-5,TRBJ1-2,NA,ATSSGGGYT
TRBV5-1,TRBJ2-7,NA,ASSLANGGTHEQY
TRBV10-3,TRBJ1-1,NA,AISESLTNTEAF
TRBV12-3/TRBV12-4,TRBJ2-1,NA,ASTDGMRQF
TRBV6-5,TRBJ1-5,few,ASGLRGSNQPQH
TRBV29-1,TRBJ1-1,NA,SAASDPNTEAF
TRBV7-9,TRBJ2-2,NA,ASSTGTYRSGELF
TRBV20-1,TRBJ1-5,NA,SASRGSRDQPQH
TRBV29-1,TRBJ2-3,NA,SVVQGAITDTQY
TRBV5-4,TRBJ2-7,NA,ASSPTVGLSSYEQY
TRBV12-3/TRBV12-4,TRBJ1-4,few,ASSASGTGGEKLF
TRBV7-2,TRBJ2-2,NA,ASSSGTSGLTGELF
TRBV29-1,TRBJ1-2,NA,SVVNRGNYGYT
TRBV10-3,TRBJ2-7,NA,AISSYSNVREQY
TRBV4-1,TRBJ2-7,few,ASSQEPGQGYEQY
TRBV18,TRBJ2-1,few,ASSLTGNNEQF
TRBV20-1,TRBJ1-3,NA,SARSGGPGNTIY
TRBV12-3/TRBV12-4,TRBJ2-7,NA,ASSRDRSYEQY
TRBV9,TRBJ2-7,NA,ASSASSGGAAVYEQY
TRBV5-1,TRBJ2-1,NA,ASSTRTGMNEQF
TRBV30,TRBJ2-5,NA,AWSHGLAGIGGETQY
TRBV12-3/TRBV12-4,TRBJ1-1,NA,ASSLTGKTEAF
TRBV7-8,TRBJ2-2,NA,ASRFSGGDSGELF
TRBV7-6,TRBJ2-7,NA,ASTPGQGAFREQY